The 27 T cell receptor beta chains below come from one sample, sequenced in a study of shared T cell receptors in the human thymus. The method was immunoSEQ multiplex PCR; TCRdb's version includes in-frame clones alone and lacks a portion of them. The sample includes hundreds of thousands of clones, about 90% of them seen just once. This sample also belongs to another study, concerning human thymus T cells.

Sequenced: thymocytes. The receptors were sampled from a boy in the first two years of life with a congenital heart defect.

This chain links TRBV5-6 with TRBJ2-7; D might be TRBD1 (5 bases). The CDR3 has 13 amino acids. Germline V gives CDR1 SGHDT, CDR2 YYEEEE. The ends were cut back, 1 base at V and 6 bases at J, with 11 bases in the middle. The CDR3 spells CASSLRSGIEQYF. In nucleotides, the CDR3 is TGTGCCAGCAGCTTGCGGTCAGGGATCGAGCAGTACTTC.

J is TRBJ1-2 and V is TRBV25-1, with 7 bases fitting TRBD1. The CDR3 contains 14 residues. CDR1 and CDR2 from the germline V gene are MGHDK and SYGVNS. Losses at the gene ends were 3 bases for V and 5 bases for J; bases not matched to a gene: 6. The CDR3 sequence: CASSDRGERYGYTF. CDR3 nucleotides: TGTGCCAGCAGTGACAGGGGGGAGAGGTATGGCTACACCTTC.

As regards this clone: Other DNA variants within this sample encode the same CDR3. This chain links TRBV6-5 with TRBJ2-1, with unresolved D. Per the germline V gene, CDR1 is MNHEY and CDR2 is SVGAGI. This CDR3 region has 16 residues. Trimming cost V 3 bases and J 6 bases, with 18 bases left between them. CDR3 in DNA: TGTGCCAGCAGTTATGCAAGGAGTGGCGAACCCAATGAGCAGTTCTTC. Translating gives CASSYARSGEPNEQFF.

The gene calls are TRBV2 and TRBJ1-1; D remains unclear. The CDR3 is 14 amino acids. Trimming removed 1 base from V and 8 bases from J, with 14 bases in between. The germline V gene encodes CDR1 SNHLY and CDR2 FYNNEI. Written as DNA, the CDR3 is TGTGCCAGCAGTGAAGAACCATCCTACTTGGAAGCTTTCTTT. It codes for CASSEEPSYLEAFF.

CDR3 coding DNA: TGTGCCACCAGCAGACCTGACCCCGGGACAGGCCTTAATGAAAAACTGTTTTTT. This translates into CATSRPDPGTGLNEKLFF. The genes are TRBV15 and TRBJ1-4; 8 positions match TRBD1. Trimming took 2 bases from V and 4 from J; bases not matched to a gene: 12. Germline V CDR1 and CDR2: LNHNV, YYDKDF (reference sequence). The CDR3 covers 18 residues.

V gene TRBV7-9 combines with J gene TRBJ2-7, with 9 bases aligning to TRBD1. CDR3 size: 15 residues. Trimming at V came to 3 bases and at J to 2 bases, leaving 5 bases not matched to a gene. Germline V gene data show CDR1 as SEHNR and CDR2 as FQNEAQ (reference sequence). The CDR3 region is CASSFPRDRAYEQYF. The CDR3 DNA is TGTGCCAGCAGCTTCCCCCGGGACAGGGCCTACGAGCAGTACTTC.

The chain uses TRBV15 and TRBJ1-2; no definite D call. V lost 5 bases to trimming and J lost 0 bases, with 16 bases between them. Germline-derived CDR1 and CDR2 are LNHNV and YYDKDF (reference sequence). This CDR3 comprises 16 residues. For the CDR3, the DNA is TGTGCCACCAGCGGGTTCCCCGGAGGGACTAACTATGGCTACACCTTC. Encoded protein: CATSGFPGGTNYGYTF.

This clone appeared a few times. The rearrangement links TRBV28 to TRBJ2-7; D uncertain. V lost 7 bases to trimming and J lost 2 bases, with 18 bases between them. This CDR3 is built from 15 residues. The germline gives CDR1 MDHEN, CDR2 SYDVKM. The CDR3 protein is CASKTTATETYEQYF. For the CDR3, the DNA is TGTGCCAGCAAAACCACAGCAACCGAGACCTACGAGCAGTACTTC.

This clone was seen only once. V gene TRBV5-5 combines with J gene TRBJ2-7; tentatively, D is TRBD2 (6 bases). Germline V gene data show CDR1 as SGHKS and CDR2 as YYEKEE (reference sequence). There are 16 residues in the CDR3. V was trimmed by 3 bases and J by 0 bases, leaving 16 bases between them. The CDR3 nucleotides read TGTGCCAGCAGCTCGGACTACAGCCCCTACTCCTACGAGCAGTACTTC. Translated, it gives CASSSDYSPYSYEQYF. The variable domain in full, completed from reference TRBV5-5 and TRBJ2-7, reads DAGVTQSPTHLIKTRGQQVTLRCSPISGHKSVSWYQQVLGQGPQFIFQYYEKEERGRGNFPDRFSARQFPNYSSELNVNALLLGDSALYLCASSSDYSPYSYEQYFGPGTRLTVT.

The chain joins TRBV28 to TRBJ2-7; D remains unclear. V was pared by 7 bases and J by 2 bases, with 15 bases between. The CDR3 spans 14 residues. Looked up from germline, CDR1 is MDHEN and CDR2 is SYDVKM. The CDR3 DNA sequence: TGTGCCAGCATCCGGAAAGGTAGCCCCTACGAGCAGTACTTC. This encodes CASIRKGSPYEQYF.

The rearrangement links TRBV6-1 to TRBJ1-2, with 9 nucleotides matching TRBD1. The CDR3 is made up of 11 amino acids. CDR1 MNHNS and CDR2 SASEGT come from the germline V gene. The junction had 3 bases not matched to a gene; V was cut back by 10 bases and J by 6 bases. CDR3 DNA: TGTGCCAAAGGGACAGGGAATGGCTACACCTTC. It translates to CAKGTGNGYTF.

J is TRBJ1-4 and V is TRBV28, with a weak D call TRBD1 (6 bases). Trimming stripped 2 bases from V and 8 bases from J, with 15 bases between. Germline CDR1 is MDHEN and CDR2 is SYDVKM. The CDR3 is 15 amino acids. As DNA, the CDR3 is TGTGCCAGCAGTTTACCCCAGGGGCCGGGGGAAAAACTGTTTTTT. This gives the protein CASSLPQGPGEKLFF.

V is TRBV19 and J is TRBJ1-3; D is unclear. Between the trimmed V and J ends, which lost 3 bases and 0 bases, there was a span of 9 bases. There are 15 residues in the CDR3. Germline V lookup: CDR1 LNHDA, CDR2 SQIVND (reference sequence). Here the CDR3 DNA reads TGTGCCAGTAGTATTACAGAGAGCTCTGGAAACACCATATATTTT. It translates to CASSITESSGNTIYF.

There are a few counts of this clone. This chain's CDR3 is CASSDSYEQYF. For the CDR3, the DNA is TGTGCCAGCAGTGATAGCTACGAGCAGTACTTC. The chain combines TRBV25-1 with TRBJ2-7; no firm D call. From germline, CDR1 is MGHDK and CDR2 SYGVNS. The length of the CDR3 is 11 residues. V shed 3 bases and J shed 3 bases, with 3 bases lying between them.

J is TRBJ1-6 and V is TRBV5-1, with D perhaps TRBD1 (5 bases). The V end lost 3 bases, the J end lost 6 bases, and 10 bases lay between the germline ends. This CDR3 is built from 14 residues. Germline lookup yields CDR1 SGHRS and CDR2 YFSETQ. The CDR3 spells CASSYRQFNSPLHF. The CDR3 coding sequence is TGCGCCAGCAGCTATAGACAGTTTAATTCACCCCTCCACTTT.

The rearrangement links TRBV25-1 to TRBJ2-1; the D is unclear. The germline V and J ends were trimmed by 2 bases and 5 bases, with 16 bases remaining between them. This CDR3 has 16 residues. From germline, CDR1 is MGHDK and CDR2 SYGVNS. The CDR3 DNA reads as TGTGCCAGCAGTGAACTTGCAGAAGTATTCAACAATGAGCAGTTCTTC. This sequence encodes CASSELAEVFNNEQFF.

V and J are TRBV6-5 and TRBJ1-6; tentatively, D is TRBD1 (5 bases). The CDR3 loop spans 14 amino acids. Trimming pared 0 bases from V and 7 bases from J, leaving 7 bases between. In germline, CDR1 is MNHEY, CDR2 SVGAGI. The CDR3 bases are TGTGCCAGCAGTTACTCTCAGGGAAATTCACCCCTCCACTTT. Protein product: CASSYSQGNSPLHF.

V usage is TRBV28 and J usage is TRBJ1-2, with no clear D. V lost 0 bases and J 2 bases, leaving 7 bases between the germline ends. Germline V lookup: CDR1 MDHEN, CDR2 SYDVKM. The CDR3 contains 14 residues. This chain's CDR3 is CASSLCLQNYGYTF. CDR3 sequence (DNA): TGTGCCAGCAGTTTATGCCTACAGAACTATGGCTACACCTTC.

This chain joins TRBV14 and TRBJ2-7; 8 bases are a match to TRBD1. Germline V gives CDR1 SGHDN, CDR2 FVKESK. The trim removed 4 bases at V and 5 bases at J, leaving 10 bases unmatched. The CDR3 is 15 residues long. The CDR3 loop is CASSRVGGQGDEQYF. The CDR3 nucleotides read TGTGCCAGCAGCCGGGTAGGTGGACAGGGCGACGAGCAGTACTTC. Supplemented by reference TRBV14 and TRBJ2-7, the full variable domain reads EAGVTQFPSHSVIEKGQTVTLRCDPISGHDNLYWYRRVMGKEIKFLLHFVKESKQDESGMPNNRFLAERTGGTYSTLKVQPAELEDSGVYFCASSRVGGQGDEQYFGPGTRLTVT.

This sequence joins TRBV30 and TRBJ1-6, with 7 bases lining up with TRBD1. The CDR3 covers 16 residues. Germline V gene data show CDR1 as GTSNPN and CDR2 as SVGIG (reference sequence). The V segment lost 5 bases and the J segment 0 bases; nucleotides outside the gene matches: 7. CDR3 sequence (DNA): TGTGCCTGGGGAGGGGGCCCGAGCTCCTATAATTCACCCCTCCACTTT. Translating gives CAWGGGPSSYNSPLHF.

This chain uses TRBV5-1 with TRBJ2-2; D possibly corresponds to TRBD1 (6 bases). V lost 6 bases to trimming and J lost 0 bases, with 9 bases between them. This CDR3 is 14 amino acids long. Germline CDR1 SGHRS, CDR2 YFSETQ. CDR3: CASKGVTNTGELFF. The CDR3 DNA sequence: TGCGCCAGCAAGGGGGTAACGAACACCGGGGAGCTGTTTTTT.

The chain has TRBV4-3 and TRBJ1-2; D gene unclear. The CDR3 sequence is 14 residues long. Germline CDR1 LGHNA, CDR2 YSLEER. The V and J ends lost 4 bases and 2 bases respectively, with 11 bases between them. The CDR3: CASSPLAQNYGYTF. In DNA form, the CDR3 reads TGCGCCAGCAGCCCACTTGCCCAAAACTATGGCTACACCTTC.

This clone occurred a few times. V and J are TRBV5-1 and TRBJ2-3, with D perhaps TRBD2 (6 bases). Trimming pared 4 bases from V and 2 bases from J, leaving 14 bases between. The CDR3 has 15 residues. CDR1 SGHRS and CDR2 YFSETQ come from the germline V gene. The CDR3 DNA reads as TGCGCCAGCAGCCCTGGGGCGGGACCCACAGATACGCAGTATTTT. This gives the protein CASSPGAGPTDTQYF.

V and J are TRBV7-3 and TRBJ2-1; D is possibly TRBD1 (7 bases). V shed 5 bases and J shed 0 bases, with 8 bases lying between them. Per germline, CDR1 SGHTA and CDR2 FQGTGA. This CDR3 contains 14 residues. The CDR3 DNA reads TGTGCCAGCAGCCAGGGGGGCTCCTACAATGAGCAGTTCTTC. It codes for CASSQGGSYNEQFF.

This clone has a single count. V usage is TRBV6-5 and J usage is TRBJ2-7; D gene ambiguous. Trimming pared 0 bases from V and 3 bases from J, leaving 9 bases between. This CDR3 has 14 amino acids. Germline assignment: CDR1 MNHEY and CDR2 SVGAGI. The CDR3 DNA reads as TGTGCCAGCAGTTACTCGAGCACGGGCTACGAGCAGTACTTC. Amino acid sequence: CASSYSSTGYEQYF.

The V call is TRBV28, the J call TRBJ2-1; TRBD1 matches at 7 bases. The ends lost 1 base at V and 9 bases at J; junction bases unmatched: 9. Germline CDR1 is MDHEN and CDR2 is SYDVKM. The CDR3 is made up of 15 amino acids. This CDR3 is CASSLLPTGAVEQFF. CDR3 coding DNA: TGTGCCAGCAGTTTATTACCTACAGGGGCGGTTGAGCAGTTCTTC.

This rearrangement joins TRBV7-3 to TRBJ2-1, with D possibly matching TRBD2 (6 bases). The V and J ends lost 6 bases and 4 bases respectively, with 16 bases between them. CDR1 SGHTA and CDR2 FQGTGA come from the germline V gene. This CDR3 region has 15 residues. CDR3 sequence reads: CASSYRDGTYNEQFF. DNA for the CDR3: TGTGCCAGCAGTTACCGGGACGGGACTTACAATGAGCAGTTCTTC.